Here is one TCR beta chain with its context. TCRdb's table, derived via immunoSEQ multiplex PCR, lists solely in-frame clones and lacks some. The table includes around 170,000 clones, 85% to 90% detected once. This entry belongs to a study of blood T cell repertoires in COVID-19. V gave up 5 bases and J gave up 3 bases, with 10 bases separating them. CDR1 and CDR2 from the germline V gene are SGHTA and FQGTGA. CDR3 size: 13 residues. The source is a man aged 60 to 69 with COVID-19, enrolled during active disease. This chain joins TRBV7-3 and TRBJ1-2; D uncertain. Sequenced: peripheral blood. The chain's CDR3 is CASSLEPHYGYTF. In DNA form, the CDR3 reads TGTGCCAGCAGCCTCGAGCCCCACTATGGCTACACCTTC.